A single sample is the source of the 18 T cell receptor beta chains below, sequenced in a study of blood T cell repertoires in COVID-19. Sequencing was performed with immunoSEQ multiplex PCR; in TCRdb, only in-frame clones are kept and a portion is missing. The data hold under 130,000 clones, with 70% to 90% observed a single time. Sample: peripheral blood. The receptors shown here come from a woman aged 55-70 years with acute or convalescent COVID-19.

J is TRBJ2-2 and V is TRBV5-4; 7 positions match TRBD2. Germline assignment: CDR1 SGHNT and CDR2 YYREEE (reference sequence). This CDR3 region has 15 residues. After removal of 0 bases from V and 1 base from J, the junction contained 0 bases not matched to a gene. CDR3 residues: CASSLGTRNTGELFF. In nucleotides, the CDR3 is TGTGCCAGCAGCTTGGGGACTAGGAACACCGGGGAGCTGTTTTTT.

The rearrangement joins TRBV14 to TRBJ1-5; the match to TRBD1 covers 12 bases. CDR3 length: 21 amino acids. Germline lookup yields CDR1 SGHDN and CDR2 FVKESK. V dropped 3 bases and J dropped 3; count of bases not matched to a gene: 18. CDR3 DNA: TGTGCCAGCAGCCAGAATGGCCGGGGACAGGGGGCTGTTCGGGTCAATCAGCCCCAGCATTTT. Translated, it gives CASSQNGRGQGAVRVNQPQHF.

The gene calls are TRBV7-2 and TRBJ2-7; TRBD2 matches 7 bases. The CDR3 runs 17 residues. The J segment lost 0 bases and the V segment lost 1 base, leaving 9 bases of the junction unmatched. The germline gives CDR1 SGHTA, CDR2 FQGNSA. CDR3 sequence reads: CASSLGLAVISSYEQYF. The CDR3 DNA reads as TGTGCCAGCAGCTTAGGCCTAGCGGTGATAAGCTCCTACGAGCAGTACTTC.

CDR3: CASSEGNEEYGYTF. For the CDR3, the DNA is TGTGCCAGCAGTGAAGGGAACGAGGAATATGGCTACACCTTC. The chain has TRBV6-1 and TRBJ1-2; the D is unclear. CDR3 length equals 14 residues. The germline CDR1 and CDR2 sequences are MNHNS and SASEGT. Trimming took 1 base from V and 5 from J, leaving 11 bases between them.

This clone has more than one count but fewer than ten. This sequence joins TRBV5-1 and TRBJ1-2; TRBD1 agrees at 9 bases. CDR1 and CDR2 from the germline V gene are SGHRS and YFSETQ. V gave up 4 bases and J gave up 6 bases; unmatched junction bases: 10. The CDR3 has 15 amino acids. Here the CDR3 reads CASSDSTGTGNGYTF. DNA of the CDR3: TGCGCCAGCAGCGATTCTACCGGGACAGGGAATGGCTACACCTTC.

This rearrangement joins TRBV5-4 to TRBJ2-3; 9 bases are shared with TRBD2. The CDR3 length is 17 residues. Germline V CDR1 and CDR2: SGHNT, YYREEE (reference sequence). V trimming: 4 bases; J trimming: 4 bases; junction bases outside the gene matches: 13. This chain's CDR3 is CASSLPSGGRAADTQYF. CDR3 bases: TGTGCCAGCAGCCTTCCTTCTGGCGGGAGGGCCGCAGATACGCAGTATTTT.

V and J are TRBV27 and TRBJ2-1, with a weak D call TRBD2 (6 bases). The CDR3 covers 14 residues. The ends were cut back, 6 bases at V and 7 bases at J, with 16 bases in the middle. The germline V gene has CDR1 MNHEY and CDR2 SMNVEV (reference sequence). This chain's CDR3 is CASRVEGGGNEQFF. The CDR3 DNA is TGTGCCAGCAGGGTGGAAGGAGGAGGGAATGAGCAGTTCTTC.

The chain uses TRBV30 and TRBJ1-6; 8 bases map to TRBD1. The germline V gene has CDR1 GTSNPN and CDR2 SVGIG (reference sequence). V was clipped by 0 bases and J by 7 bases; unmatched bases: 5. The CDR3 length is 15 residues. The CDR3 region has the DNA TGTGCCTGGAGTGTACGACAGGGGAGGAATTCACCCCTCCACTTT. It specifies CAWSVRQGRNSPLHF. Drawing the rest from reference TRBV30 and TRBJ1-6, the complete variable domain is SQTIHQWPATLVQPVGSPLSLECTVEGTSNPNLYWYRQAAGRGLQLLFYSVGIGQISSEVPQNLSASRPQDRQFILSSKKLLLSDSGFYLCAWSVRQGRNSPLHFGNGTRLTVT.

This clone was recorded a few times. The V gene is TRBV19, the J gene TRBJ2-7, with a possible D match to TRBD2 (5 bases). The CDR3 covers 15 residues. Per the germline V gene, CDR1 is LNHDA and CDR2 is SQIVND (reference sequence). V gave up 7 bases and J gave up 7 bases, with 23 bases separating them. The CDR3 nucleotides are TGTGCCAGTAACGGAGACGAGGGCCCCTCGGGTGAGCAGTACTTC. It encodes CASNGDEGPSGEQYF.

The rearrangement joins TRBV4-1 to TRBJ2-7; 9 positions match TRBD2. The CDR3 covers 14 residues. Germline V lookup: CDR1 MGHRA, CDR2 YSYEKL. J gave up 4 bases and V 4 bases, and 5 bases lay outside the gene matches. The CDR3 DNA reads TGCGCCAGCAGCCTCCGACTAGCGGATTACGAGCAGTACGTC. Translation: CASSLRLADYEQYV.

The V call is TRBV19, the J call TRBJ2-1, with TRBD2 matching over 15 bases. CDR3 length: 16 residues. From germline, CDR1 is LNHDA and CDR2 SQIVND (reference sequence). V was pared by 5 bases and J by 8 bases, with 7 bases of the junction left unmatched. This CDR3 is CASSPRTSGRADEQFF. The CDR3 DNA reads as TGTGCCAGTAGTCCCCGGACTAGCGGGAGGGCCGATGAGCAGTTCTTC.

This chain joins TRBV18 and TRBJ2-3; D remains ambiguous. The V end lost 3 bases, the J end lost 5 bases, and 9 bases lay between the germline ends. Germline V gene lookup returns CDR1 KGHSH and CDR2 LQKENI. CDR3 length: 13 residues. The CDR3 DNA follows: TGTGCCAGCTCACCGAATCGAGGAGATACGCAGTATTTT. Translating gives CASSPNRGDTQYF.

This clone has a handful of counts. The CDR3 loop is CASTLAGGPSGEQFF. CDR3 bases: TGTGCCAGCACCCTAGCGGGAGGGCCCTCAGGTGAGCAGTTCTTC. The chain has TRBV27 and TRBJ2-1; 12 nucleotides match TRBD2. The CDR3 contains 15 residues. With V trimmed by 7 bases and J by 9 bases, 10 bases remained unmatched. Germline values: CDR1 MNHEY, CDR2 SMNVEV (reference sequence).

The chain couples TRBV15 to TRBJ2-1; 11 positions agree with TRBD2. V lost 1 base and J lost 11; bases outside the gene matches: 7. The CDR3 extends over 15 amino acids. The germline V gene encodes CDR1 LNHNV and CDR2 YYDKDF (reference sequence). CDR3 in DNA: TGTGCCACCAGCAGAGTTGATAGCGGGAGGGAGAAGCAGTTCTTC. This translates into CATSRVDSGREKQFF.

Note on this clone: This same CDR3 is encoded by further DNA sequences in the sample. The J gene is TRBJ1-1, the V gene TRBV5-1, with TRBD1 identical over 8 bases. Germline assignment: CDR1 SGHRS and CDR2 YFSETQ. The CDR3 is 15 residues long. The ends lost 2 bases at V and 1 base at J; junction bases unmatched: 4. CDR3 amino acids: CASSLTGTGNTEAFF. The CDR3 nucleotides are TGCGCCAGCAGCTTAACCGGGACAGGGAACACTGAAGCTTTCTTT.

This clone was seen a single time. The chain is built from TRBV5-1 and TRBJ1-2; 8 bases line up with TRBD1. The CDR3 is 14 residues long. V was pared by 4 bases and J by 5 bases, with 7 bases of the junction left unmatched. Germline values: CDR1 SGHRS, CDR2 YFSETQ. The CDR3 bases are TGCGCCAGCAGCCAGCAGGGGGCTTGGTATGGCTACACCTTC. It translates to CASSQQGAWYGYTF. The full variable domain, its missing parts supplied by reference TRBV5-1 and TRBJ1-2, is KAGVTQTPRYLIKTRGQQVTLSCSPISGHRSVSWYQQTPGQGLQFLFEYFSETQRNKGNFPGRFSGRQFSNSRSEMNVSTLELGDSALYLCASSQQGAWYGYTFGSGTRLTVV.

V and J are TRBV27 and TRBJ1-4; D remains unclear. In germline, CDR1 is MNHEY, CDR2 SMNVEV (reference sequence). V was trimmed by 3 bases and J by 4 bases, leaving 12 bases between them. This CDR3 region has 15 residues. The CDR3 protein is CASSLWGAGNEKLFF. In DNA, the CDR3 is TGTGCCAGCAGTTTGTGGGGAGCTGGTAATGAAAAACTGTTTTTT.

This chain uses TRBV7-8 with TRBJ2-1, with TRBD2 matching over 7 bases. Germline values: CDR1 SGHVS, CDR2 FQNEAQ. The CDR3 is 15 amino acids. Trimming cost V 5 bases and J 1 base; bases outside gene matches: 5. DNA for the CDR3: TGTGCCAGCAGCCGACTAGCCCCTTCCTACAATGAGCAGTTCTTC. Translating it yields CASSRLAPSYNEQFF.